These 17 T cell receptor beta chains were sequenced from one sample in a study of T cell repertoires in cytomegalovirus infection. The antigens for these receptors are not known. Each CDR3 protein is one row after TCRdb ran MiXCR on the reads. This sample has about 51,000 distinct CDR3 sequences, with 15% to 25% found just once. The sample here was CD8+ T cells from cultured PBMCs, taken from culture after CMV antigen stimulation. Receptors originate from a human donor in good health (CMV status not recorded). Some clones in this sample may be carry-over from other donors' samples.

The rearrangement uses TRBV9 and TRBJ2-3, with D maybe TRBD2 (5 bases). CDR1 and CDR2 from the germline V gene are SGDLS and YYNGEE. The CDR3 has 14 amino acids. The V gene lost 7 bases and the J gene lost 2 bases, with 14 bases spanning the gap. The CDR3 region is CASSPSRNTDTQYF. CDR3 in DNA: TGTGCCAGCTCTCCTAGCAGAAACACAGATACGCAGTATTTT.

This rearrangement joins TRBV6-5 to TRBJ2-4, with D tentatively TRBD2 (6 bases). The germline V and J ends were trimmed by 7 bases and 4 bases, with 14 bases remaining between them. Germline CDR1 and CDR2: MNHEY and SVGAGI. This CDR3 is 14 amino acids long. This chain's CDR3 is CASIEEGGKNIQYF. Written as DNA, the CDR3 is TGTGCCAGCATCGAGGAGGGCGGTAAAAACATTCAGTACTTC.

This clonotype was seen a handful of times. CDR3 residues: CASTPEETDNYGYTF. CDR3 sequence (DNA): TGTGCCAGCACACCCGAAGAGACCGATAACTATGGCTACACCTTC. J is TRBJ1-2 and V is TRBV28; D not resolved. Looked up from germline, CDR1 is MDHEN and CDR2 is SYDVKM. Trimming left V 7 bases short and J 1 base short, with 16 bases between. This CDR3 is 15 amino acids long.

The V and J genes are TRBV4-1 and TRBJ2-7; D not resolved. V gave up 6 bases and J gave up 3 bases, with 15 bases separating them. The CDR3 is 14 amino acids. Germline loops: CDR1 MGHRA, CDR2 YSYEKL. In DNA, the CDR3 is TGCGCCAGCAGTCTTGTCTACATGGGCTACGAGCAGTACTTC. Encoded protein: CASSLVYMGYEQYF.

J is TRBJ2-5 and V is TRBV7-2, with D possibly matching TRBD2 (5 bases). The ends were cut back, 5 bases at V and 3 bases at J, with 16 bases in the middle. The CDR3 covers 15 residues. The germline V gene has CDR1 SGHTA and CDR2 FQGNSA. CDR3 bases: TGTGCCAGCAGCCCGGTGGAGGCTCTAAAAGAGACCCAGTACTTC. This sequence encodes CASSPVEALKETQYF. The whole variable domain, filled in from reference TRBV7-2 and TRBJ2-5, reads GAGVSQSPSNKVTEKGKDVELRCDPISGHTALYWYRQSLGQGLEFLIYFQGNSAPDKSGLPSDRFSAERTGGSVSTLTIQRTQQEDSAVYLCASSPVEALKETQYFGPGTRLLVL.

This chain uses TRBV7-2 with TRBJ2-7; 7 bases are shared with TRBD1. Per the germline V gene, CDR1 is SGHTA and CDR2 is FQGNSA. The CDR3 runs to 15 residues. V shed 5 bases and J 4 bases; nucleotides not matched to a gene: 11. The CDR3 sequence: CASSPHRDRNYEQYF. DNA of the CDR3: TGTGCCAGCAGCCCTCACCGGGACAGAAATTACGAGCAGTACTTC.

This clonotype was counted ten times or more. The chain combines TRBV25-1 with TRBJ2-7; D gene uncertain. Germline V gene lookup returns CDR1 MGHDK and CDR2 SYGVNS. V lost 1 base and J 0 bases, leaving 19 bases between the germline ends. The CDR3 has 18 residues. The CDR3 region is CASSESRTLGSSSYEQYF. As DNA, the CDR3 is TGTGCCAGCAGTGAATCTCGGACCCTGGGCAGCTCCTCCTACGAGCAGTACTTC.

This clonotype was counted only a few times. This chain connects TRBV7-2 to TRBJ2-7, with 11 bases identical to TRBD2. J was trimmed by 0 bases and V by 5 bases; bases with no gene match: 18. Germline CDR1 SGHTA, CDR2 FQGNSA. This CDR3 has 20 residues. The CDR3 coding sequence is TGTGCCAGCAGCGGGATACATAGGGGGATACTAGCGGGAGCCTCCTACGAGCAGTACTTC. Amino acids: CASSGIHRGILAGASYEQYF.

This clonotype was observed a few times. The gene calls are TRBV20-1 and TRBJ2-7; TRBD2 is a possible D gene (5 bases). This CDR3 comprises 14 residues. CDR1 and CDR2 from the germline V gene are DFQATT and SNEGSKA (reference sequence). V lost 6 bases to trimming and J lost 1 base, with 16 bases between them. Here the CDR3 DNA reads TGCAGTGCGAGGGCTAGGCGCCGATCCTACGAGCAGTACTTC. The encoded protein is CSARARRRSYEQYF.

This clonotype was detected a few times. The chain recombines TRBV7-8 with TRBJ2-7, with D perhaps TRBD2 (7 bases). CDR1 and CDR2 (germline): SGHVS, FQNEAQ. CDR3 length: 15 amino acids. The V end lost 2 bases, the J end lost 5 bases, and 16 bases lay between the germline ends. CDR3 loop: CASSLRAGTTDEQYF. CDR3 DNA sequence: TGTGCCAGCAGCTTACGAGCGGGGACAACCGACGAGCAGTACTTC.

The chain links TRBV9 to TRBJ2-1, with 10 bases aligning to TRBD2. The V gene's germline CDR1 is SGDLS and CDR2 YYNGEE. With V trimmed by 4 bases and J by 0 bases, 16 bases remained unmatched. The CDR3 has 20 amino acids. Written as DNA, the CDR3 is TGTGCCAGCAGCCCAAGGGAGTCTAGCGGGGGCCTTAGCTCCTACAATGAGCAGTTCTTC. This codes for CASSPRESSGGLSSYNEQFF.

This clonotype was recorded a few times. This chain joins TRBV6-2 or TRBV6-3 and TRBJ1-2; no definite D call. Germline loops: CDR1 MNHEY, CDR2 SVGEGT. CDR3 size: 12 residues. Trimming pared 3 bases from V and 4 bases from J, leaving 6 bases between. In DNA form, the CDR3 reads TGTGCCAGCAGTTATTACAGCTATGGCTACACCTTC. Encoded protein: CASSYYSYGYTF.

The chain uses TRBV7-2 and TRBJ1-4; no clear D. The CDR3 covers 15 residues. In germline, CDR1 is SGHTA, CDR2 FQGNSA. Between the trimmed V and J ends, which lost 2 bases and 0 bases, there was a span of 7 bases. CDR3 coding DNA: TGTGCCAGCAGCTTATCCGTATCAACTAATGAAAAACTGTTTTTT. Protein product: CASSLSVSTNEKLFF.

The chain is built from TRBV7-7 and TRBJ2-5; D is perhaps TRBD2 (6 bases). Trimming removed 5 bases from V and 9 bases from J, with 16 bases in between. Per germline, CDR1 SSHAT and CDR2 FNYEAQ (reference sequence). The CDR3 contains 13 residues. CDR3 coding DNA: TGTGCCAGCAGCGCTACGGGCGGGGTGTCCCAGTACTTC. This codes for CASSATGGVSQYF.

V is TRBV7-9 and J is TRBJ1-5; D may be TRBD1 (6 bases). Deletions cut 1 base from V and 1 base from J, with 17 bases between. CDR1 and CDR2 from the germline V gene are SEHNR and FQNEAQ (reference sequence). The CDR3 consists of 18 residues. CDR3: CASSLVGGGGPSNQPQHF. The CDR3 region has the DNA TGTGCCAGCAGCTTAGTAGGGGGGGGAGGGCCAAGCAATCAGCCCCAGCATTTT.

The chain recombines TRBV7-2 with TRBJ2-7, with D uncertain. CDR1 SGHTA and CDR2 FQGNSA come from the germline V gene. The length of the CDR3 is 16 residues. V lost 2 bases to trimming and J lost 0 bases, with 14 bases between them. The CDR3 DNA follows: TGTGCCAGCAGCTTATCGGCGGCCGGGCTCTCCTACGAGCAGTACTTC. Its translation is CASSLSAAGLSYEQYF.

This clonotype was observed a few times. The chain combines TRBV6-2 or TRBV6-3 with TRBJ2-2, with 7 bases aligning to TRBD2. Germline values: CDR1 MNHEY, CDR2 SVGEGT. CDR3 length: 16 amino acids. The junction had 7 bases not matched to a gene; V was cut back by 3 bases and J by 3 bases. The CDR3 reads CASSYWDYGDTGELFF. CDR3 nucleotide sequence: TGTGCCAGCAGTTATTGGGACTACGGGGACACCGGGGAGCTGTTTTTT.